This is a list of T cell receptor beta chains from one sample in a study of cytomegalovirus exposure and HLA in healthy donors. The repertoire was sequenced with immunoSEQ multiplex PCR; TCRdb's copy has only in-frame clones and lacks some. The sample includes about 120,000 clones, around 82% of them seen just once. The sequenced sample was PBMCs. Receptor source: a female donor in good health and CMV-seronegative. Each CDR3 is given with its conserved first and last residue. A D gene is named only where the DNA matches it firmly. For some rows the clone size is stated as once, few or many, or as a class when expanded; others skip it.

size	V	J	D	DNA	CDR3
NA	TRBV28	TRBJ2-4	TRBD1	TGTGCCAGCAGTCACCCCGGGACAGGGGGTATGGACATTCAGTACTTC	CASSHPGTGGMDIQYF
NA	TRBV30	TRBJ1-6	TRBD1	TGTGCCTGGAGTGTCGGTGGGACAGGGAATAATTCACCCCTCCACTTT	CAWSVGGTGNNSPLHF
NA	TRBV7-2	TRBJ1-4	NA	TGTGCCAGCAGCCGACCAGGGGTAGGAAAACTGTTTTTT	CASSRPGVGKLFF
NA	TRBV28	TRBJ2-7	NA	TGTGCCAGCAGCGAGACAGGTGGATACTCCTACGAGCAGTACTTC	CASSETGGYSYEQYF
NA	TRBV25-1	TRBJ1-5	NA	TGTGCCAGCAGTGAGGGTAATCAGGGCAATCAGCCCCAGCATTTT	CASSEGNQGNQPQHF
NA	TRBV4-1	TRBJ1-2	NA	TGCGCCAGCAGCCAAGTGTGGCCCGGGGGTGGCTACACCTTC	CASSQVWPGGGYTF
NA	TRBV6-1	TRBJ1-1	TRBD1	TGTGCCAGCAGTGACCGACAGGGGGCTTGGACTGAAGCTTTCTTT	CASSDRQGAWTEAFF
NA	TRBV11-2	TRBJ1-2	NA	TGTGCCAGCAGCTTAGTTGGCTCAAGAGGCTACACCTTC	CASSLVGSRGYTF
NA	TRBV6-6	TRBJ2-7	NA	TGTGCCAGCAGGAAAGGCGGGACGGCTTCCTACGAGCAGTACTTC	CASRKGGTASYEQYF
NA	TRBV30	TRBJ1-6	TRBD1	TGTGCCTGGTGGGACAGGGATAATTCACCCCTCCACTTT	CAWWDRDNSPLHF
NA	TRBV6-1	TRBJ2-7	TRBD2	TGTGCCAGCAGACCTCCGGGACTAGTCTACGAGCAGTACTTC	CASRPPGLVYEQYF
NA	TRBV7-9	TRBJ2-6	NA	TGTGCCAGCAGCGGGTTACAGGGAACCGGGGCCAACGTCCTGACTTTC	CASSGLQGTGANVLTF
NA	TRBV19	TRBJ2-2	TRBD1	TGTGCCAGTAGTACCTACAGGGGCACCGGGGAGCTGTTTTTT	CASSTYRGTGELFF
NA	TRBV21-1	TRBJ1-4	NA	TGTGCCAGCAGCACCTCCCACTCCGGGACAGAGCAGGCGTTTTTT	CASSTSHSGTEQAFF
NA	TRBV7-6	TRBJ2-1	NA	TGTGCCAGCAGCTTATTGAGCGAAGAGAACCCCAATGAGCAGTTCTTC	CASSLLSEENPNEQFF
NA	TRBV11-3	TRBJ2-3	TRBD2	TGTGCCAGCATCGACTGGGGGGGATTGACTAGCACAGATACGCAGTATTTT	CASIDWGGLTSTDTQYF
NA	TRBV4-1	TRBJ2-2	TRBD2	TGCGCCAGCAGAGGGGAGGGCACCGGGGAGCTGTTTTTT	CASRGEGTGELFF
NA	TRBV5-1	TRBJ2-5	NA	TGCGCCAGCAGCTTCGAAGAGACCCAGTACTTC	CASSFEETQYF
NA	TRBV19	TRBJ1-1	TRBD1	TGTGCCAGTAGTACTACAGGGGGCGTTGAAGCTTTCTTT	CASSTTGGVEAFF
NA	TRBV2	TRBJ2-7	NA	TGTGCCAGCAGTGAAGCCGTAAAGAGGGGGAGGGCCTACGAGCAGTACTTC	CASSEAVKRGRAYEQYF
NA	TRBV15	TRBJ2-2	TRBD2	TGTGCCACCAGCCGGACTAGCGGGAGGAAGGCGGGGGAGCTGTTTTTT	CATSRTSGRKAGELFF
NA	TRBV15	TRBJ2-2	TRBD2	TGTGCCACAAGACCCGGGACTAGCGGGCGAGCAGTAACCGGGGAGCTGTTTTTT	CATRPGTSGRAVTGELFF
NA	TRBV2	TRBJ2-3	TRBD1	TGTGCCAGCAGTGAAAGGGACAGCAAGCAGTATTTT	CASSERDSKQYF
NA	TRBV5-4	TRBJ2-7	NA	TGTGCCAGCAGCCCCCGCGGAGTAGACGAGCAGTACTTC	CASSPRGVDEQYF
NA	TRBV5-6	TRBJ1-1	NA	TGTGCCAGCAGCTTGTGGGAGGGGAGCACTGAAGCTTTCTTT	CASSLWEGSTEAFF
NA	TRBV15	TRBJ2-5	NA	TGTGCCACCAGCAGAGTGGGGCAGATAGAGACCCAGTACTTC	CATSRVGQIETQYF
NA	TRBV7-6	TRBJ2-1	NA	TGTGCCAGCAGCTTTGACGGATTCGAAGGGGGTGAGCAGTTCTTC	CASSFDGFEGGEQFF
few	TRBV5-6	TRBJ2-5	NA	TGTGCCAGCAGGCGGGGACTCCAAGAGACCCAGTACTTC	CASRRGLQETQYF
NA	TRBV4-2	TRBJ2-3	NA	TGTGCCAGCAAGGCGGCCTCTAGCACAGATACGCAGTATTTT	CASKAASSTDTQYF
NA	TRBV15	TRBJ2-7	NA	TGTGCCACCAGCAGAGATGGGCCCATCTACGAGCAGTACTTC	CATSRDGPIYEQYF
NA	TRBV6-1	TRBJ1-1	NA	TGTGCCAGCACCGGACTTTCTAGCGCTGAAGCTTTCTTT	CASTGLSSAEAFF
NA	TRBV5-1	TRBJ1-4	TRBD1	TGCGCCAGCAGCTACGGGACAGCCATAGGAGCAACTAATGAAAAACTGTTTTTT	CASSYGTAIGATNEKLFF
NA	TRBV5-1	TRBJ2-3	TRBD1	TGCGCCAGCAGCTTGGGTAACCCCGGGACAGGGGGATCTAGAAGCACAGATACGCAGTATTTT	CASSLGNPGTGGSRSTDTQYF
NA	TRBV6-1	TRBJ1-5	NA	TGTGCCAGCAGTGATAGTGGAAAGGGGCGACAGCCCCAGCATTTT	CASSDSGKGRQPQHF
NA	TRBV4-1	TRBJ2-7	NA	TGCGCCAGCAGCCTGGGCCTTCGAGGGCCCTACGAGCAGTACTTC	CASSLGLRGPYEQYF
NA	TRBV18	TRBJ2-3	TRBD1	TGTGCCAGCTCATCGGGACAGGGGGATGTTACAGATACGCAGTATTTT	CASSSGQGDVTDTQYF
NA	TRBV6-1	TRBJ1-2	NA	TGTGCCAGCAGTGTCCGAGAGTATGGCTACACCTTC	CASSVREYGYTF
NA	TRBV4-1	TRBJ2-7	TRBD2	TGCGCCAGCAGCCAGGGTACACTAGCGGGGGTCGCCTACGAGCAGTACTTC	CASSQGTLAGVAYEQYF
NA	TRBV27	TRBJ1-2	TRBD1	TGTGCCAGTGCTGCTCGAGGGACAGTAGGTCAGCAGGGCTACACCTTC	CASAARGTVGQQGYTF
NA	TRBV14	TRBJ2-7	TRBD2	TGTGCCAGCAGCTTGGGACTAGCGGGGTCTTACATTTACGAGCAGTACTTC	CASSLGLAGSYIYEQYF
NA	TRBV7-3	TRBJ2-6	TRBD1	TGTGCCAGCAGCCCAAGGCCGGTGACAGGGGGCACTGGGGCCAACGTCCTGACTTTC	CASSPRPVTGGTGANVLTF
few	TRBV7-9	TRBJ1-5	NA	TGTGCCAGCAGCTTAGGGCCTCACAGCGGCTATCAGCCCCAGCATTTT	CASSLGPHSGYQPQHF